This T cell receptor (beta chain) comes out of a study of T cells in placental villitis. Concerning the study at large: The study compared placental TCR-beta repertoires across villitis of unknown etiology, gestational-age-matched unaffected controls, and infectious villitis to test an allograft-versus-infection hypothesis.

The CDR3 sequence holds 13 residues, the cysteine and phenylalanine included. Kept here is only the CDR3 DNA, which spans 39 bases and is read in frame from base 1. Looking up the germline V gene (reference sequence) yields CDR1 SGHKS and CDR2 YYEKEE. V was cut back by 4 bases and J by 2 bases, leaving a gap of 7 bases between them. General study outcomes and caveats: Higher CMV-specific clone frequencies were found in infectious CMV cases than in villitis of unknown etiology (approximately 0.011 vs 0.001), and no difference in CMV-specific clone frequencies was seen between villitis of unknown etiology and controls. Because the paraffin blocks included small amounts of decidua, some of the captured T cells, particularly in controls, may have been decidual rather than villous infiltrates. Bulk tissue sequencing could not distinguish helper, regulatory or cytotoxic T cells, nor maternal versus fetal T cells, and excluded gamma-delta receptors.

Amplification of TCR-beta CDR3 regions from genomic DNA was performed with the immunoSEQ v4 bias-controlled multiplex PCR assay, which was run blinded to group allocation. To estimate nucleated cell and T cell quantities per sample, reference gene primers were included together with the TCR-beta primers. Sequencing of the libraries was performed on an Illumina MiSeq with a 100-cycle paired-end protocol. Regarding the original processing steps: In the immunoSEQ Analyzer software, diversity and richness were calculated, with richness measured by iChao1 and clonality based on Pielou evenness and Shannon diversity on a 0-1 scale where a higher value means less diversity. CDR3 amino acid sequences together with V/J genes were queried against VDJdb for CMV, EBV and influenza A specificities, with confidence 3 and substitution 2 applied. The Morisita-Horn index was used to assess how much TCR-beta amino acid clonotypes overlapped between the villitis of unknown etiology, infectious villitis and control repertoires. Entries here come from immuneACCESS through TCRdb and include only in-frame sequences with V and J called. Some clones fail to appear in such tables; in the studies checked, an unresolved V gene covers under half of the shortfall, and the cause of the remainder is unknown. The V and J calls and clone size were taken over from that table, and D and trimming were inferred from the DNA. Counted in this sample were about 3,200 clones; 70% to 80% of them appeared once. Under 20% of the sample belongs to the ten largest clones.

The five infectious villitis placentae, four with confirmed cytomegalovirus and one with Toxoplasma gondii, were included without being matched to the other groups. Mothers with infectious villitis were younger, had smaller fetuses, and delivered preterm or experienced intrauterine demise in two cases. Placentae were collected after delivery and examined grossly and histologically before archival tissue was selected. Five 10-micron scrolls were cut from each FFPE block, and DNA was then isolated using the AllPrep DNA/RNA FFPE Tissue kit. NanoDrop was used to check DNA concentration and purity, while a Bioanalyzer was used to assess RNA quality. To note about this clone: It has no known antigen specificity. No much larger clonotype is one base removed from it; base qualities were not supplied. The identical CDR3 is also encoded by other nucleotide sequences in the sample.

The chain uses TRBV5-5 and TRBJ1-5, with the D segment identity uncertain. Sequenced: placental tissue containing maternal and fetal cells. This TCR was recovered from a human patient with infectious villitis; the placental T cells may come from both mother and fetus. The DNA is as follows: TGTGCCAGCAGCCCCTATGGCAATCAGCCCCAGCATTTT. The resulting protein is CASSPYGNQPQHF.